Shown below are 27 T cell receptor beta chains from a single sample sequenced in a study of identical twins. MiXCR, run by TCRdb on the 5' RACE reads, gives a single entry per CDR3 protein. Found here are a few hundred thousand distinct CDR3 sequences, approximately 10% of them singletons; the top ten hold around 3.1%. The sample was also linked to a second study, of yellow fever vaccine responses in identical twins.

Sequenced input: PBMCs. Source of these receptors: a woman between 18 and 29 years old in good health.

At least ten counts were recorded for this clonotype. The limits of the CDR3 on the DNA are not certain, so only TCRdb's listed CDR3 is given. The chain employs TRBV27 and TRBJ2-7; the table calls TRBD1, which could not be checked here. Germline assignment: CDR1 MNHEY and CDR2 SMNVEV (reference sequence). The CDR3 length is 14 residues, termini included. The CDR3 reads CASSTSTGLYEQYF.

The V call is TRBV7-9, the J call TRBJ2-7, with unresolved D. V shed 7 bases and J shed 0 bases, with 19 bases lying between them. This CDR3 is built from 16 residues. The germline V gene encodes CDR1 SEHNR and CDR2 FQNEAQ (reference sequence). The chain's CDR3 is CASILKGHPISYEQYF. In nucleotides, the CDR3 is TGTGCCAGCATCCTTAAGGGTCATCCAATCTCCTACGAGCAGTACTTC.

This clonotype has a count of ten or more. The rearrangement uses TRBV5-1 and TRBJ1-3; D gene ambiguous. This CDR3 is 17 amino acids long. With 1 base removed from V and 0 bases from J, the gap between germline ends came to 14 bases. Germline CDR1 SGHRS, CDR2 YFSETQ. The CDR3 here is CASSLIPGEISGNTIYF. For the CDR3, the DNA is TGCGCCAGCAGCTTGATACCGGGAGAAATCTCTGGAAACACCATATATTTT.

The V gene is TRBV6-2 or TRBV6-3, the J gene TRBJ1-1; 7 bases agree with TRBD1. The CDR3 is 11 amino acids. Germline loops: CDR1 MNHEY, CDR2 SVGEGT. Trimming at V came to 6 bases and at J to 7 bases, leaving 2 bases not matched to a gene. CDR3 region: CASRQGFEAFF. The CDR3 nucleotides read TGTGCCAGCAGACAGGGGTTTGAAGCTTTCTTT.

The chain has TRBV11-2 and TRBJ2-5; unclear D gene. The CDR3 has 12 residues. V gave up 6 bases and J gave up 0 bases, with 5 bases separating them. CDR1 and CDR2 from the germline V gene are SGHAT and FQNNGV. CDR3 amino acids: CASRWYQETQYF. The CDR3 nucleotides read TGTGCCAGCAGGTGGTACCAAGAGACCCAGTACTTC.

The chain has TRBV12-3 or TRBV12-4 and TRBJ2-3, with TRBD2 matching 11 bases. The J segment lost 0 bases and the V segment lost 11 bases, leaving 16 bases of the junction unmatched. The CDR3 has 18 residues. The CDR3 DNA reads as TGTGCCTTCAGTTTAGCGTCTTGGACTAGCGGGAGCACAGATACGCAGTATTTT. It encodes CAFSLASWTSGSTDTQYF.

This clonotype showed up many times. The rearrangement joins TRBV7-9 to TRBJ2-7, with D perhaps TRBD2 (5 bases). Per germline, CDR1 SEHNR and CDR2 FQNEAQ (reference sequence). Trimming removed 1 base from V and 6 bases from J, with 13 bases in between. CDR3 length: 14 amino acids. CDR3 DNA sequence: TGTGCCAGCAGCTTAGACGGGGAGTCACTCGAGCAGTACTTC. This sequence encodes CASSLDGESLEQYF.

This clonotype was found many times. The chain combines TRBV7-9 with TRBJ2-3, with 7 bases that match TRBD1. Germline CDR1 reads SEHNR; CDR2 reads FQNEAQ (reference sequence). The CDR3 extends over 14 amino acids. The junction had 3 bases not matched to a gene; V was cut back by 5 bases and J by 1 base. The CDR3 loop is CASSIDRGTDTQYF. The CDR3 DNA is TGTGCCAGCAGCATCGACAGGGGCACAGATACGCAGTATTTT.

The rearrangement links TRBV6-5 to TRBJ2-7; either TRBD1 or TRBD2 may fit D (5 bases each). V was clipped by 2 bases and J by 1 base, with 9 bases between them. The CDR3 consists of 14 residues. CDR1 and CDR2 from the germline V gene are MNHEY and SVGAGI. This CDR3 reads CASSYAEGSYEQYF. CDR3 nucleotide sequence: TGTGCCAGCAGTTACGCTGAGGGGTCCTACGAGCAGTACTTC.

The CDR3 DNA reads as TGTGCCAGCAGCTTAATGGTGGCAGGAAATTACGAGCAGTACTTC. It is translated as CASSLMVAGNYEQYF. The chain links TRBV7-3 to TRBJ2-7, with D uncertain. This CDR3 contains 15 residues. Germline-derived CDR1 and CDR2 are SGHTA and FQGTGA. V dropped 1 base and J dropped 4 bases, with 14 bases sitting between them.

The chain carries TRBV27 and TRBJ2-3; D is possibly TRBD2 (5 bases). The CDR3 contains 15 residues. Trimming removed 3 bases from V and 2 bases from J, with 12 bases in between. CDR1 and CDR2 from the germline V gene are MNHEY and SMNVEV (reference sequence). CDR3 region: CASSFEGRDTDTQYF. The CDR3 nucleotides read TGTGCCAGCAGTTTTGAGGGTCGTGACACAGATACGCAGTATTTT.

The chain links TRBV9 to TRBJ2-5; TRBD2 matches at 16 bases. The CDR3 runs 18 residues. The trim removed 3 bases at V and 2 bases at J, leaving 7 bases unmatched. Per the germline V gene, CDR1 is SGDLS and CDR2 is YYNGEE. The CDR3 protein is CASSAGGLAGGPQETQYF. In DNA form, the CDR3 reads TGTGCCAGCAGCGCAGGGGGACTAGCGGGGGGGCCACAAGAGACCCAGTACTTC.

In this sample, this clonotype turned up a few times. The chain employs TRBV11-1 and TRBJ2-3, with 14 bases aligning to TRBD2. CDR3 length: 19 residues. The V gene's germline CDR1 is SGHAT and CDR2 FQDESV (reference sequence). V shed 5 bases, J shed 6 bases, and the junction held 16 bases outside the gene matches. This chain's CDR3 is CASSPSGSGLAGVSDTQYF. DNA of the CDR3: TGTGCCAGCAGCCCGTCCGGCTCGGGACTAGCGGGAGTTTCGGATACGCAGTATTTT.

This clonotype was counted between two and nine times. The chain employs TRBV4-3 and TRBJ2-1; 7 bases are a match to TRBD2. V gave up 0 bases and J gave up 1 base; unmatched junction bases: 9. This CDR3 contains 18 residues. CDR1 is LGHNA and CDR2 is YSLEER in the germline V gene. CDR3 region: CASSQDLLGGPSYNEQFF. The CDR3 region has the DNA TGCGCCAGCAGCCAAGATCTTTTGGGAGGGCCGTCCTACAATGAGCAGTTCTTC.

This clonotype came up many times. J is TRBJ2-1 and V is TRBV13; 8 bases agree with TRBD1. Germline loops: CDR1 PRHDT, CDR2 FYEKMQ (reference sequence). J was trimmed by 9 bases and V by 2 bases; bases with no gene match: 9. The CDR3 spans 15 residues. The CDR3 region has the DNA TGTGCCAGCAGCTTAAGTCTGACTGGACAGGGTGAGCAGTTCTTC. As protein: CASSLSLTGQGEQFF. Complete variable domain (other parts from reference TRBV13 and TRBJ2-1): AAGVIQSPRHLIKEKRETATLKCYPIPRHDTVYWYQQGPGQDPQFLISFYEKMQSDKGSIPDRFSAQQFSDYHSELNMSSLELGDSALYFCASSLSLTGQGEQFFGPGTRLTVL.

This clonotype was seen once. The rearrangement joins TRBV11-2 to TRBJ2-7, with 11 bases aligning to TRBD2. Germline V lookup: CDR1 SGHAT, CDR2 FQNNGV. The ends lost 1 base at V and 2 bases at J; junction bases unmatched: 4. CDR3 size: 16 residues. The CDR3 nucleotides are TGTGCCAGCAGCTTAGGAAGACTAGCGGGGCCCTACGAGCAGTACTTC. Its translation: CASSLGRLAGPYEQYF.

In this sample, this clonotype turned up a few times. The V gene is TRBV5-6, the J gene TRBJ1-1; possibly TRBD1 for D (5 bases). In germline, CDR1 is SGHDT, CDR2 YYEEEE. With 4 bases removed from V and 10 bases from J, the gap between germline ends came to 20 bases. CDR3 size: 14 residues. CDR3: CASSHPRDPSGAFF. CDR3 DNA sequence: TGTGCCAGCAGCCACCCCCGGGACCCCTCGGGAGCTTTCTTT.

In its sample, this clonotype was seen a few times. The genes are TRBV7-2 and TRBJ2-2, with 8 bases identical to TRBD2. Trimming cost V 3 bases and J 9 bases; bases outside gene matches: 9. Germline V gene sequence: CDR1 SGHTA, CDR2 FQGNSA. CDR3 length equals 15 residues. The chain's CDR3 is CASSFPGTRARELFF. The CDR3 DNA is TGTGCCAGCAGCTTCCCCGGGACTAGAGCACGGGAGCTGTTTTTT.

V is TRBV28 and J is TRBJ2-7; D is unresolved. Germline CDR1 MDHEN, CDR2 SYDVKM. With 7 bases removed from V and 6 bases from J, the gap between germline ends came to 13 bases. The CDR3 spans 12 residues. The CDR3 sequence is CASKVPLREQYF. Written as DNA, the CDR3 is TGTGCCAGCAAGGTCCCCCTTCGCGAGCAGTACTTC.

This clonotype has just a few counts. The V and J genes are TRBV12-3 or TRBV12-4 and TRBJ2-2; TRBD1 might be the D (5 bases). Trimming took 7 bases from V and 3 from J, leaving 9 bases between them. The CDR3 runs to 13 residues. CDR3 residues: CASTDSHTGELFF. The CDR3 DNA sequence: TGTGCCAGCACCGACAGCCACACCGGGGAGCTGTTTTTT.

This chain uses TRBV3-1 with TRBJ2-5, with 9 nucleotides matching TRBD1. Trimming removed 4 bases from V and 13 bases from J; junction bases left unmatched: 16. The CDR3 totals 15 residues. From germline, CDR1 is LGHDT and CDR2 YNNKEL (reference sequence). The CDR3 DNA follows: TGTGCCAGCAGCCGGGGACAGGGAGAAATTTTGCCGGGGTACTTC. This sequence encodes CASSRGQGEILPGYF.

This clonotype was detected a few times. This chain uses TRBV12-3 or TRBV12-4 with TRBJ2-7; unclear D gene. This CDR3 has 13 amino acids. The V end was cut by 3 bases, the J end by 6 bases, with 12 bases between. CDR3 nucleotide sequence: TGTGCCAGCAGTTTGAGTATACAGCCCGAGCAGTACTTC. Amino acids: CASSLSIQPEQYF.

In its sample, this clonotype was seen many times. The CDR3 spells CATSDATVVQETQYF. CDR3 DNA sequence: TGTGCCACCAGTGACGCGACTGTCGTCCAAGAGACCCAGTACTTC. The chain recombines TRBV24-1 with TRBJ2-5; D remains ambiguous. Germline CDR1 KGHDR, CDR2 SFDVKD. This CDR3 has 15 amino acids. Trimming stripped 4 bases from V and 1 base from J, with 12 bases between.

The rearrangement uses TRBV6-5 and TRBJ2-1; 8 bases map to TRBD2. Germline CDR1 MNHEY, CDR2 SVGAGI. Trimming at V came to 4 bases and at J to 6 bases, leaving 11 bases not matched to a gene. This CDR3 comprises 16 residues. CDR3 DNA sequence: TGTGCCAGCAGTTCCCACCCCAGCGGGAGTGTCAATGAGCAGTTCTTC. Its translation is CASSSHPSGSVNEQFF.

The chain uses TRBV5-1 and TRBJ2-7; no reliable D call. This CDR3 has 11 residues. The germline gives CDR1 SGHRS, CDR2 YFSETQ. V dropped 9 bases and J dropped 5 bases, with 12 bases sitting between them. The CDR3 DNA is TGCGCCACTGAAGGGTTCCACGAGCAGTACTTC. It is translated as CATEGFHEQYF. Full variable domain (outside the CDR3, taken from reference TRBV5-1 and TRBJ2-7): KAGVTQTPRYLIKTRGQQVTLSCSPISGHRSVSWYQQTPGQGLQFLFEYFSETQRNKGNFPGRFSGRQFSNSRSEMNVSTLELGDSALYLCATEGFHEQYFGPGTRLTVT.

This clonotype was counted between two and nine times. The genes are TRBV14 and TRBJ1-6; D is perhaps TRBD1 (5 bases). Germline CDR1 reads SGHDN; CDR2 reads FVKESK. This CDR3 region has 13 residues. Between the trimmed V and J ends, which lost 1 base and 12 bases, there was a span of 10 bases. CDR3 DNA sequence: TGTGCCAGCAGCCAAGTCCAGGGCGGACCCCTCCACTTT. It is translated as CASSQVQGGPLHF.

As to this clonotype: Mismatch with germline at one junction end may stem from a read error. The chain links TRBV5-1 to TRBJ2-5; TRBD1 is a possible D gene (6 bases). This CDR3 is 12 amino acids long. CDR1 and CDR2 from the germline V gene are SGHRS and YFSETQ. This chain's CDR3 is CASSLAKGAQGF. The CDR3 DNA follows: TGCGCCAGCAGCTTGGCAAAGGGCGCCCAGGGGTTC.